The 21 T cell receptor beta chains below come from one sample, sequenced in a study of blood T cell repertoires in COVID-19. Sequencing was performed with immunoSEQ multiplex PCR; in TCRdb, only in-frame clones are kept and a portion is missing. Seen here are a few hundred thousand clones, around 86% observed once, and the top ten hold approximately 4%. Sample: PBMCs or T cells enriched from blood (not recorded which). The source of these receptors is a woman aged 40 to 50 with acute COVID-19.

The J gene is TRBJ1-3, the V gene TRBV10-3, with 9 bases aligning to TRBD1. The CDR3 spans 16 residues. V lost 5 bases to trimming and J lost 4 bases; unmatched junction nucleotides: 9. Germline V lookup: CDR1 ENHRY, CDR2 SYGVKD. CDR3 coding DNA: TGTGCCATCAGTCCCTTTACAGGGGGCTTGGGAAACACCATATATTTT. Translated: CAISPFTGGLGNTIYF.

CDR3 bases: TGCAGCTCCCGGCGAGGGCAAGGAGAGACCCAGTACTTC. Translated: CSSRRGQGETQYF. The chain is built from TRBV29-1 and TRBJ2-5; D is perhaps TRBD2 (5 bases). This CDR3 contains 13 residues. Germline CDR1 is SQVTM and CDR2 is ANQGSEA. The V end lost 8 bases, the J end lost 4 bases, and 17 bases lay between the germline ends.

The chain couples TRBV10-3 to TRBJ2-7; 9 nucleotides line up with TRBD1. Germline values: CDR1 ENHRY, CDR2 SYGVKD. The CDR3 has 12 residues. V was clipped by 10 bases and J by 6 bases; unmatched bases: 7. The CDR3 DNA sequence: TGTGCCACGGGACAGGGTATGGGCGAGCAGTACTTC. Protein product: CATGQGMGEQYF.

This chain joins TRBV11-2 and TRBJ1-1, with no clear D. Per the germline V gene, CDR1 is SGHAT and CDR2 is FQNNGV. The V gene lost 1 base and the J gene lost 1 base, with 4 bases spanning the gap. CDR3 length equals 13 residues. In nucleotides, the CDR3 is TGTGCCAGCAGCTTAGTCCAGAACACTGAAGCTTTCTTT. Translation gives CASSLVQNTEAFF.

V gene TRBV6-6 combines with J gene TRBJ1-1; unclear D gene. Germline V gene data show CDR1 as MNHNY and CDR2 as SVGAGI (reference sequence). Trimming stripped 3 bases from V and 4 bases from J, with 12 bases between. The CDR3 contains 14 residues. CDR3: CASSYNRVGTEAFF. CDR3 coding DNA: TGTGCCAGCAGTTATAACCGGGTGGGCACTGAAGCTTTCTTT.

The CDR3 here is CASSVREDGYTF. CDR3 sequence (DNA): TGTGCCAGTAGTGTCAGGGAAGATGGCTACACCTTC. J is TRBJ1-2 and V is TRBV19; D is possibly TRBD1 (5 bases). The V end was cut by 5 bases, the J end by 6 bases, with 10 bases between. Germline assignment: CDR1 LNHDA and CDR2 SQIVND (reference sequence). The CDR3 is made up of 12 amino acids.

This chain connects TRBV11-3 to TRBJ1-2; D is unclear. V was cut by 5 bases and J by 4 bases, with 20 bases left in between. CDR1 and CDR2 (germline): SGHNT, YENEEA. The CDR3 covers 16 residues. The CDR3 region is CASSLVGVRRVYGYTF. The CDR3 coding sequence is TGTGCCAGCAGCCTCGTCGGCGTGCGGCGGGTCTATGGCTACACCTTC.

CDR3: CASSRTGGSTQYF. The DNA for the CDR3 is TGTGCCAGCAGCCGGACAGGGGGGTCTACGCAGTATTTT. The chain employs TRBV5-8 and TRBJ2-3, with 10 bases identical to TRBD1. V shed 4 bases and J 8 bases; nucleotides not matched to a gene: 4. This CDR3 spans 13 amino acids. Germline V CDR1 and CDR2: SGHTS, YDEGEE.

The DNA for the CDR3 is TGTGCCAGCAGCTTCAAGGGACAGTACAATGAGCAGTTCTTC. Its protein is CASSFKGQYNEQFF. The rearrangement links TRBV7-2 to TRBJ2-1, with 7 positions matching TRBD1. The CDR3 has 14 residues. V gave up 3 bases and J gave up 4 bases; unmatched junction bases: 3. The germline V gene has CDR1 SGHTA and CDR2 FQGNSA.

The chain links TRBV5-6 to TRBJ1-4; a possible D gene is TRBD1 (6 bases). Trimming shortened V by 4 bases and J by 4 bases, and 14 bases separated the two germline ends. From germline, CDR1 is SGHDT and CDR2 YYEEEE. The length of the CDR3 is 15 residues. The CDR3 DNA is TGTGCCAGCAGCCTCCCGGACAGTAATAATGAAAAACTGTTTTTT. It codes for CASSLPDSNNEKLFF.

The V call is TRBV29-1, the J call TRBJ2-2; 7 positions match TRBD1. The CDR3 has 13 amino acids. Germline values: CDR1 SQVTM, CDR2 ANQGSEA. Germline trimming cut 6 bases from V and 4 bases from J; bases unmatched to any gene: 5. DNA of the CDR3: TGCAGCGTCGGGGACAGCCTCACCGGGGAGCTGTTTTTT. Amino acid sequence: CSVGDSLTGELFF.

This rearrangement joins TRBV7-2 to TRBJ1-2, with D possibly matching TRBD1 (6 bases). V lost 5 bases and J 8 bases, leaving 15 bases between the germline ends. The CDR3 runs to 13 residues. Germline V lookup: CDR1 SGHTA, CDR2 FQGNSA. For the CDR3, the DNA is TGTGCCAGCAGCCCCCAGACAGGTCGCGGCTACACCTTC. Translated: CASSPQTGRGYTF.

There are a few counts of this clone. The rearrangement joins TRBV7-9 to TRBJ2-3; TRBD2 matches 7 bases. V trimming: 1 base; J trimming: 3 bases; junction bases outside the gene matches: 7. The germline CDR1 and CDR2 sequences are SEHNR and FQNEAQ (reference sequence). The CDR3 runs to 16 residues. The CDR3 spells CASSLVGLSRTDTQYF. DNA for the CDR3: TGTGCCAGCAGCTTAGTGGGACTATCTAGGACAGATACGCAGTATTTT.

The chain uses TRBV4-3 and TRBJ2-7; TRBD2 might be the D (6 bases). The CDR3 sequence is 14 residues long. Trimming cost V 8 bases and J 4 bases, with 18 bases left between them. Germline CDR1 reads LGHNA; CDR2 reads YSLEER. In DNA form, the CDR3 reads TGCGCCAGCGGGCGACTAGATTCGATGTACGAGCAGTACTTC. It is translated as CASGRLDSMYEQYF.

The chain links TRBV7-2 to TRBJ2-5; 8 bases are a match to TRBD2. J gave up 3 bases and V 1 base, and 10 bases lay outside the gene matches. The germline V gene has CDR1 SGHTA and CDR2 FQGNSA. The CDR3 consists of 17 residues. Here the CDR3 reads CASSLGLKAGDKETQYF. The CDR3 DNA reads TGTGCCAGCAGCTTAGGACTAAAAGCGGGGGATAAAGAGACCCAGTACTTC.

The chain employs TRBV29-1 and TRBJ1-1, with D tentatively TRBD1 (5 bases). The CDR3 length is 12 residues. Germline assignment: CDR1 SQVTM and CDR2 ANQGSEA. V lost 7 bases to trimming and J lost 1 base, with 10 bases between them. CDR3 in amino acids: CSGGLRNTEAFF. The CDR3 coding sequence is TGCAGCGGGGGCTTGAGGAACACTGAAGCTTTCTTT.

The chain is built from TRBV24-1 and TRBJ2-1; D unclear. The CDR3 length is 12 residues. Trimming removed 1 base at V and 16 bases at J, with 13 bases between. CDR1 is KGHDR, CDR2 SFDVKD, per germline. CDR3 sequence: CATSDFAVRFFF. The CDR3 DNA reads as TGTGCCACCAGTGATTTCGCAGTACGATTTTTCTTC.

For the CDR3, the DNA is TGTGCCAGCAGCCAAGATGGCAGGGGAATGTTAGCTTTCTTT. This sequence encodes CASSQDGRGMLAFF. V is TRBV3-1 (or the pseudogene TRBV3-2) and J is TRBJ1-1; D is possibly TRBD1 (6 bases). Trimming cost V 0 bases and J 10 bases, with 15 bases left between them. CDR1 and CDR2 from the germline V gene are LGHDT and YNNKEL (reference sequence). The CDR3 sequence is 14 residues long.

The V call is TRBV7-9, the J call TRBJ1-2, with D perhaps matching TRBD1 (6 bases). Trimming stripped 4 bases from V and 5 bases from J, with 14 bases between. Per germline, CDR1 SEHNR and CDR2 FQNEAQ (reference sequence). There are 14 residues in the CDR3. DNA of the CDR3: TGTGCCAGCAGCTCCGGGACAAGGGAGTATGGCTACACCTTC. This encodes CASSSGTREYGYTF.

CDR3 DNA: TGTGCCAGAAGCCCGACCGGGACAGGGAAGAATAGCAATCAGCCCCAGCATTTT. It encodes CARSPTGTGKNSNQPQHF. This chain joins TRBV5-3 and TRBJ1-5; 9 bases map to TRBD1. TRBV5-3 is sorted into the ORF group, with uncertain function. CDR3 length: 18 amino acids. The V gene end was trimmed by 4 bases and the J gene end by 0 bases; junction bases not matched to a gene: 11.

This clone was seen just once. CDR3 residues: CASSEARGGSNSPLHF. CDR3 coding DNA: TGTGCCAGCAGTGAAGCAAGGGGGGGCTCTAATTCACCCCTCCACTTT. V is TRBV6-1 and J is TRBJ1-6; possibly TRBD1 for D (6 bases). The CDR3 contains 16 residues. Trimming left V 0 bases short and J 6 bases short, with 12 bases between. CDR1 is MNHNS, CDR2 SASEGT, per germline.